This T cell receptor beta chain was documented in a study of Tregs in tolerant kidney transplant recipients. For the study at large: The nonmyeloablative bone marrow transplants came from related graft donors, with transient mixed chimerism. Study results and caveats: Antigen-driven expansion was suggested because donor-specific Tregs expanded more than all Tregs in tolerant patients. Biological reproducibility was not directly addressed, but technical replication error appeared minimal.

This clone is classed as large (0.1 to 1%) by frequency. What it recognizes is unknown. The read ends 3 residues shy of where the CDR3 ends; the end is completed using the germline J gene. The CDR3 loop spans 15 amino acids. Germline CDR1 SQVTM, CDR2 ANQGSEA. Trimming took off 7 bases at V and 4 bases at J, with 22 bases between the two ends. Data came from immunoSEQ multiplex PCR; TCRdb stores just in-frame clones and leaves some out. Here the sample table reports fewer than 450 clones. CFSE-labeled recipient PBMCs were cultured approximately 6 days with irradiated graft donor PBMCs, then FACS-sorted.

The chain is built from TRBV29-1 and TRBJ2-5; maybe TRBD2 (5 bases). The sequence derives from a human patient who received a combined kidney and bone marrow transplant. This material consisted of CD4+ T cells from blood cultured with allogeneic cells, taken before the transplant. This CDR3 is CSALPSGGAGETQYF. CDR3 DNA, as far as it was read: TGCAGCGCCCTCCCCAGTGGCGGCGCGGGAGAGACC.